A selection of T cell receptor beta chains follows, all from one sample in a study of neurological immune-mediated disorders. TCRdb independently ran MiXCR on the 5' RACE reads; one entry per CDR3 protein. The sample gives approximately 58,000 distinct CDR3 sequences, 8% to 9% of which show up once; 1.9% is in the top ten. Sequenced sample: PBMCs. These receptor sequences come from a woman aged 40 to 50 in good health. The CDR3 runs from the conserved cysteine through the conserved F or W. D genes are given only for firm matches. For some rows the clone size is stated as once, few or many, or as a class when expanded; others skip it.

clone_size: many; cdr3_length: 15; j_call: TRBJ1-5; v_call: TRBV6-2/TRBV6-3; d_call: NA; cdr3_aa: CASSYGAHRNQPQHF; cdr3_nt: TGTGCCAGCAGTTACGGAGCCCATCGGAATCAGCCCCAGCATTTT
clone_size: many; cdr3_length: 13; j_call: TRBJ1-6; v_call: TRBV20-1; d_call: TRBD1; cdr3_aa: CSAITGQYSPLHF; cdr3_nt: TGCAGTGCTATAACGGGACAGTATTCACCCCTCCACTTT
clone_size: many; cdr3_length: 13; j_call: TRBJ2-1; v_call: TRBV7-2; d_call: NA; cdr3_aa: CASEAVIYNEQFF; cdr3_nt: TGTGCCAGCGAGGCTGTCATCTACAATGAGCAGTTCTTC
clone_size: many; cdr3_length: 14; j_call: TRBJ2-1; v_call: TRBV7-2; d_call: NA; cdr3_aa: CASSRSYVHNEQFF; cdr3_nt: TGTGCCAGCAGCCGGAGTTACGTCCACAATGAGCAGTTCTTC
clone_size: many; cdr3_length: 16; j_call: TRBJ1-4; v_call: TRBV6-2/TRBV6-3; d_call: NA; cdr3_aa: CASRRGGILDNEKLFF; cdr3_nt: TGTGCCAGCAGGAGGGGGGGGATCCTGGATAATGAAAAACTGTTTTTT
clone_size: many; cdr3_length: 14; j_call: TRBJ2-7; v_call: TRBV4-3; d_call: NA; cdr3_aa: CASSQDMSYYEQYF; cdr3_nt: TGCGCCAGCAGCCAAGATATGTCATACTACGAGCAGTACTTC
clone_size: many; cdr3_length: 15; j_call: TRBJ1-6; v_call: TRBV7-2; d_call: TRBD1; cdr3_aa: CASSFQTGNISPLHF; cdr3_nt: TGTGCCAGCAGCTTTCAGACAGGGAATATTTCACCCCTCCACTTT
clone_size: many; cdr3_length: 13; j_call: TRBJ1-3; v_call: TRBV6-5; d_call: NA; cdr3_aa: CASSYSSGNTIYF; cdr3_nt: TGTGCCAGCAGTTACTCCTCTGGAAACACCATATATTTT
clone_size: few; cdr3_length: 13; j_call: TRBJ2-7; v_call: TRBV9; d_call: NA; cdr3_aa: CASSPGDFDEQYF; cdr3_nt: TGTGCCAGCAGCCCCGGGGACTTCGACGAGCAGTACTTC
clone_size: many; cdr3_length: 15; j_call: TRBJ1-1; v_call: TRBV18; d_call: NA; cdr3_aa: CASSSLDSDSTEAFF; cdr3_nt: TGTGCCAGCTCGTCCTTGGACAGTGACTCCACTGAAGCTTTCTTT
clone_size: many; cdr3_length: 13; j_call: TRBJ2-3; v_call: TRBV10-3; d_call: NA; cdr3_aa: CAISESGTDTQYF; cdr3_nt: TGTGCCATCAGTGAGTCGGGCACAGATACGCAGTATTTT
clone_size: NA; cdr3_length: 16; j_call: TRBJ2-3; v_call: TRBV15; d_call: NA; cdr3_aa: CATSRVGGGRTDTQYF; cdr3_nt: TGTGCCACCAGCAGAGTTGGGGGAGGACGCACAGATACGCAGTATTTT
clone_size: many; cdr3_length: 12; j_call: TRBJ2-1; v_call: TRBV6-2/TRBV6-3; d_call: NA; cdr3_aa: CASRPLGDEQFF; cdr3_nt: TGTGCCAGCAGACCCCTTGGGGATGAGCAGTTCTTC
clone_size: many; cdr3_length: 12; j_call: TRBJ2-7; v_call: TRBV12-3/TRBV12-4; d_call: NA; cdr3_aa: CASSSGLGRQYF; cdr3_nt: TGTGCCAGCAGTTCCGGGCTGGGGCGGCAGTACTTC
clone_size: many; cdr3_length: 15; j_call: TRBJ2-1; v_call: TRBV7-2; d_call: TRBD2; cdr3_aa: CASSLVTSDYNEQFF; cdr3_nt: TGTGCCAGCAGCTTAGTGACTAGCGACTACAATGAGCAGTTCTTC
clone_size: few; cdr3_length: 14; j_call: TRBJ2-7; v_call: TRBV7-2; d_call: TRBD1; cdr3_aa: CASSLYRGPYEQYF; cdr3_nt: TGTGCCAGCAGCTTATACAGGGGTCCCTACGAGCAGTACTTC
clone_size: many; cdr3_length: 13; j_call: TRBJ1-4; v_call: TRBV7-8; d_call: NA; cdr3_aa: CASSRGREEKLFF; cdr3_nt: TGTGCCAGCAGCCGCGGCCGAGAGGAAAAACTGTTTTTT
clone_size: many; cdr3_length: 16; j_call: TRBJ2-1; v_call: TRBV9; d_call: NA; cdr3_aa: CASSVDAGRSYNEQFF; cdr3_nt: TGTGCCAGCAGCGTAGATGCGGGGCGATCCTACAATGAGCAGTTCTTC
clone_size: many; cdr3_length: 13; j_call: TRBJ2-7; v_call: TRBV20-1; d_call: NA; cdr3_aa: CSAPRTGSYEQYF; cdr3_nt: TGCAGTGCTCCAAGGACGGGTTCCTACGAGCAGTACTTC
clone_size: many; cdr3_length: 15; j_call: TRBJ1-2; v_call: TRBV5-1; d_call: NA; cdr3_aa: CASSSVGLENYGYTF; cdr3_nt: TGCGCCAGCAGCTCGGTGGGACTGGAAAACTATGGCTACACCTTC
clone_size: many; cdr3_length: 14; j_call: TRBJ2-7; v_call: TRBV20-1; d_call: TRBD2; cdr3_aa: CSARLSGNSYEQYF; cdr3_nt: TGCAGTGCTAGATTGAGCGGGAACTCCTACGAGCAGTACTTC
clone_size: many; cdr3_length: 15; j_call: TRBJ1-5; v_call: TRBV12-3/TRBV12-4; d_call: TRBD1; cdr3_aa: CASSPHTGVGQPQHF; cdr3_nt: TGTGCCAGCAGTCCCCATACAGGGGTGGGTCAGCCCCAGCATTTT
clone_size: many; cdr3_length: 13; j_call: TRBJ1-4; v_call: TRBV5-1; d_call: NA; cdr3_aa: CASSRYPNEKLFF; cdr3_nt: TGCGCCAGCAGCAGATACCCCAATGAAAAACTGTTTTTT
clone_size: many; cdr3_length: 13; j_call: TRBJ2-3; v_call: TRBV5-5; d_call: NA; cdr3_aa: CASTFGITDTQYF; cdr3_nt: TGTGCCAGCACCTTCGGGATTACAGATACGCAGTATTTT
clone_size: many; cdr3_length: 15; j_call: TRBJ2-7; v_call: TRBV4-1; d_call: TRBD1; cdr3_aa: CASSQDPRGHYEQYF; cdr3_nt: TGCGCCAGCAGCCAAGATCCCAGGGGGCATTACGAGCAGTACTTC
clone_size: many; cdr3_length: 14; j_call: TRBJ2-1; v_call: TRBV6-5; d_call: NA; cdr3_aa: CASSPGTTPREQFF; cdr3_nt: TGTGCCAGCAGTCCCGGGACGACGCCTCGAGAGCAGTTCTTC
clone_size: many; cdr3_length: 16; j_call: TRBJ2-3; v_call: TRBV7-3; d_call: TRBD2; cdr3_aa: CASSLVSGGRGDTQYF; cdr3_nt: TGTGCCAGCAGCTTAGTTAGCGGGGGACGTGGAGATACGCAGTATTTT
clone_size: many; cdr3_length: 13; j_call: TRBJ2-4; v_call: TRBV18; d_call: NA; cdr3_aa: CASSPQTSDIQYF; cdr3_nt: TGTGCCAGCTCACCACAGACATCCGACATTCAGTACTTC
clone_size: many; cdr3_length: 15; j_call: TRBJ2-7; v_call: TRBV4-3; d_call: NA; cdr3_aa: CASSQVGPGPDEQYF; cdr3_nt: TGCGCCAGCAGCCAAGTCGGGCCCGGGCCGGACGAGCAGTACTTC
clone_size: NA; cdr3_length: 15; j_call: TRBJ1-3; v_call: TRBV9; d_call: NA; cdr3_aa: CASSPQGASGNTIYF; cdr3_nt: TGTGCCAGCAGCCCACAGGGTGCCTCTGGAAACACCATATATTTT
clone_size: many; cdr3_length: 15; j_call: TRBJ1-2; v_call: TRBV20-1; d_call: NA; cdr3_aa: CSARDWPGPNYGYTF; cdr3_nt: TGCAGTGCTAGAGATTGGCCAGGCCCTAACTATGGCTACACCTTC
clone_size: many; cdr3_length: 15; j_call: TRBJ2-2; v_call: TRBV7-2; d_call: TRBD1; cdr3_aa: CASRRQGDLTGELFF; cdr3_nt: TGTGCCAGCAGGAGACAGGGCGATCTCACCGGGGAGCTGTTTTTT
clone_size: many; cdr3_length: 14; j_call: TRBJ2-7; v_call: TRBV6-5; d_call: TRBD1; cdr3_aa: CASSQRQGSGEQYF; cdr3_nt: TGTGCCAGCAGTCAAAGACAGGGCTCGGGTGAGCAGTACTTC
clone_size: many; cdr3_length: 14; j_call: TRBJ2-7; v_call: TRBV7-2; d_call: NA; cdr3_aa: CASSPYSRSDEQYF; cdr3_nt: TGTGCCAGCAGCCCTTACAGCCGGTCGGACGAGCAGTACTTC
clone_size: many; cdr3_length: 12; j_call: TRBJ2-3; v_call: TRBV20-1; d_call: NA; cdr3_aa: CSARDSSDTQYF; cdr3_nt: TGCAGTGCAAGGGACTCATCAGATACGCAGTATTTT